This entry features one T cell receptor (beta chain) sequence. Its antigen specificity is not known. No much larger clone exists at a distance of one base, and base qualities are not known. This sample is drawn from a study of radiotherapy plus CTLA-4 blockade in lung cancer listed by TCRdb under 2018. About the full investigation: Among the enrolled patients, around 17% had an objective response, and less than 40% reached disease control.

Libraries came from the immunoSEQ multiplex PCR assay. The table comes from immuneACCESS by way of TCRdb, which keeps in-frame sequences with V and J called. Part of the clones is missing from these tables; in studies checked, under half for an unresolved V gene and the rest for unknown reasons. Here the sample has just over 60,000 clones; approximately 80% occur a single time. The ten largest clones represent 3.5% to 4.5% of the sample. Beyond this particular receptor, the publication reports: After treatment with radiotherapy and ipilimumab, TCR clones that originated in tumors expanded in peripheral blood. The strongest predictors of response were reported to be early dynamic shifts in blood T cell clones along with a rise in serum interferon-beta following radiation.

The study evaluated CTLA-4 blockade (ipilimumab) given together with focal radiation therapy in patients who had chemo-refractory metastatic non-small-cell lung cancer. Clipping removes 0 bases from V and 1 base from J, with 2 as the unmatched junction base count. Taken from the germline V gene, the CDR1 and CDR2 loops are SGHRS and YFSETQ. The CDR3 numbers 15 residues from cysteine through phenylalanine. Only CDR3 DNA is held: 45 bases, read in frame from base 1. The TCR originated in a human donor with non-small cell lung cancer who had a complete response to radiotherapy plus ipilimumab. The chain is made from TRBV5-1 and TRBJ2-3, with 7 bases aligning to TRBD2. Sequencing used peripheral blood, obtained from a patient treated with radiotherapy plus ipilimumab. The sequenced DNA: TGCGCCAGCAGCTTGGCGAGCGGGGGCACAGATACGCAGTATTTT. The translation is CASSLASGGTDTQYF.